The rows below give T cell receptor beta chains drawn from one sample of a study of T cell responses to AZD1222 COVID-19 vaccine. Only in-frame clones appear in the TCRdb table, and some are missing; sequencing was by immunoSEQ multiplex PCR. The repertoire holds roughly 200,000 clones, 80% to 95% seen once, with around 0.98% in the top ten. The starting material was peripheral blood, obtained 28 days after the second dose of the MenACWY control vaccine. Receptors originate from an adult who received the MenACWY meningococcal vaccine as a control. The CDR3 runs from the conserved cysteine through the conserved F or W. Fields, in order: D gene, J gene, clone size, V gene, CDR3 DNA, CDR3 protein. The D gene is left open where the match is weak. Part of the rows lack a size; the others show once, few, many or a class for expanded clones.

TRBD1	TRBJ1-2	-	TRBV2	TGTGCCAGCAGGGGGGACAGCTATGGCTACACCTTC	CASRGDSYGYTF
TRBD2	TRBJ2-5	-	TRBV27	TGTGCCAGCAGTTTCCTGACTAGCGGGGGATACCAAGAGACCCAGTACTTC	CASSFLTSGGYQETQYF
TRBD1	TRBJ1-4	-	TRBV5-5	TGTGCCAGCAGCCGTCCAGGGGGTCGTAATGAAAAACTGTTTTTT	CASSRPGGRNEKLFF
-	TRBJ2-1	-	TRBV18	TGTGCCAGCTCACCCCCGGGACTGGGTGAGCAGTTCTTC	CASSPPGLGEQFF
-	TRBJ2-7	few	TRBV7-8	TGTGCCAGCAGCTTATCTCGAAGGGACGAGCAGTACTTC	CASSLSRRDEQYF
-	TRBJ1-1	-	TRBV29-1	TGCAGCGTTGTGGGACACCTGAACACTGAAGCTTTCTTT	CSVVGHLNTEAFF
TRBD1	TRBJ1-1	-	TRBV28	TGTATTGTAGGGACAGGGGGCCCGAACACTGAAGCTTTCTTT	CIVGTGGPNTEAFF
-	TRBJ2-6	-	TRBV5-1	TGCGCCAGCAGCTTAGGCGGAAGCTCTGGGGCCAACGTCCTGACTTTC	CASSLGGSSGANVLTF
-	TRBJ1-2	-	TRBV7-9	TGTGCCAGCAGCTTAGCGCTCGGGGGCAAAGTTGGCTACACCTTC	CASSLALGGKVGYTF
TRBD1	TRBJ1-5	-	TRBV19	TGTGCCAGTACGGACAGGGCGGGGAGCAATCAGCCCCAGCATTTT	CASTDRAGSNQPQHF
-	TRBJ2-6	few	TRBV30	TGTGCCTGGAGTCGGGACTCTGGGGCCAACGTCCTGACTTTC	CAWSRDSGANVLTF
TRBD1	TRBJ1-1	-	TRBV7-2	TGTGCCAGCAGCCCCGGGACAGGTGCCCTTGAAGCTTTCTTT	CASSPGTGALEAFF
-	TRBJ2-2	-	TRBV30	TGTGCCTGGGCCACACATAGTCCCGGGGAGCTGTTTTTT	CAWATHSPGELFF
-	TRBJ1-2	-	TRBV28	TGTGCCAGCAGGACCGGGACACCATCTAACTATGGCTACACCTTC	CASRTGTPSNYGYTF
TRBD1	TRBJ1-6	-	TRBV14	TGTGCCAGCAGCTGGACAGGGAATTCACCCCTCCACTTT	CASSWTGNSPLHF
TRBD1	TRBJ2-5	-	TRBV11-2	TGTGCCAGCAGCTCCATGAGGACAGGGGGCTTCCTTAAAGAGACCCAGTACTTC	CASSSMRTGGFLKETQYF
-	TRBJ1-2	-	TRBV2	TGTGCCAGCAGTGATCCCTCGACAGGTGGCGGCTACACCTTC	CASSDPSTGGGYTF
TRBD1	TRBJ1-4	-	TRBV5-6	TGTGCCAGCAGCCTAGGACAGGGGGCTGGTGAAAAACTGTTTTTT	CASSLGQGAGEKLFF
TRBD2	TRBJ2-3	-	TRBV7-8	TGTGCCAGCAGCCGAGGACTAGCGGTGAGCACAGATACGCAGTATTTT	CASSRGLAVSTDTQYF
-	TRBJ1-1	-	TRBV19	TGTGCCAGTAGTATAACAGGGAACACTGAAGCTTTCTTT	CASSITGNTEAFF
TRBD1	TRBJ2-7	-	TRBV7-9	TGTGCCAGCAGCCAGGACAGGGGTCTTTACGAGCAGTACTTC	CASSQDRGLYEQYF
-	TRBJ1-2	few	TRBV7-9	TGTGCCAGCAGCCCACCAGCGGTACGCATTGCAGGCTACACCTTC	CASSPPAVRIAGYTF
-	TRBJ2-5	once	TRBV19	TGTGCCAGTTCGGGTGGGCAAGAGACCCAGTACTTC	CASSGGQETQYF
-	TRBJ2-7	-	TRBV3-1/TRBV3-2	TGTGCCAGCAGCCTCAGGGGATCCTACGAGCAGTACTTC	CASSLRGSYEQYF
-	TRBJ2-3	once	TRBV4-2	TGTGCCAGCAGCCGGTCCGGGGACAGCACAGATACGCAGTATTTT	CASSRSGDSTDTQYF
TRBD2	TRBJ2-5	-	TRBV12-5	TGTGCTAGTGGCTCCCTACTAGCGGGACAAGAGACCCAGTACTTC	CASGSLLAGQETQYF
-	TRBJ1-4	-	TRBV19	TGTGCCAGTAGTATGGGAACAGCAACTAATGAAAAACTGTTTTTT	CASSMGTATNEKLFF
TRBD1	TRBJ1-1	-	TRBV18	TGTGCCAGCTCACGCGCCCCCGGGACAGCAAACACTGAAGCTTTCTTT	CASSRAPGTANTEAFF
-	TRBJ1-4	once	TRBV19	TGTGCCAGTAGTATAGTTGGAGCCAATGAAAAACTGTTTTTT	CASSIVGANEKLFF
-	TRBJ1-4	-	TRBV7-3	TGTGCCAGCAGCCCTCAGGGACCAACTAATGAAAAACTGTTTTTT	CASSPQGPTNEKLFF
-	TRBJ1-2	-	TRBV7-2	TGTGCCAGCAGCTCCGGGGAGTTGAGCTACACCTTC	CASSSGELSYTF
-	TRBJ1-4	-	TRBV7-9	TGTGCCAGCAGCTCACCGCCGGGACCAACTAATGAAAAACTGTTTTTT	CASSSPPGPTNEKLFF
TRBD1	TRBJ2-1	-	TRBV18	TGTGCCAGCTCACCCCCCGGGACAGGGAACAATGAGCAGTTCTTC	CASSPPGTGNNEQFF
-	TRBJ1-5	-	TRBV21-1	TGTGCCAGCAGCGCGACCGGTAGCAATCAGCCCCAGCATTTT	CASSATGSNQPQHF
-	TRBJ1-1	-	TRBV7-8	TGTGCCAGCAGTGAACAGCCGAACACTGAAGCTTTCTTT	CASSEQPNTEAFF
-	TRBJ1-1	-	TRBV5-1	TGCGCCAGCAGCCCTGACAGACTTACCACTGAAGCTTTCTTT	CASSPDRLTTEAFF
-	TRBJ2-1	-	TRBV29-1	TGCAGCGTTGAAGAAGGCCCTCGGGAGCAGTTCTTC	CSVEEGPREQFF
-	TRBJ2-1	-	TRBV2	TGTGCCAGCAGAGGACACCTACTGGATAACAATGAGCAGTTCTTC	CASRGHLLDNNEQFF
-	TRBJ2-1	-	TRBV4-1	TGCGCCAGCAGCCGGGGGCAGGGTAACGGTAATGAGCAGTTCTTC	CASSRGQGNGNEQFF
TRBD1	TRBJ2-3	-	TRBV19	TGTGCCAGTAGACGCCGGGACAGTAGCACAGATACGCAGTATTTT	CASRRRDSSTDTQYF
-	TRBJ2-7	-	TRBV29-1	TGCAGCGTCGGGCCGGCTGAAGGGTACGAGCAGTACTTC	CSVGPAEGYEQYF
TRBD1	TRBJ1-6	-	TRBV27	TGTGCCAGCAGTTTAGGGACAGGCCGTAATTCACCCCTCCACTTT	CASSLGTGRNSPLHF
TRBD1	TRBJ1-4	-	TRBV28	TGTGCCAGCAGTACAGAGGGACAGGGGGCGCGTAGTGAAAAACTGTTTTTT	CASSTEGQGARSEKLFF
-	TRBJ1-6	-	TRBV7-2	TGTGCCAGCAGCTCGACAGGCAAGGAGTACTCCTATAATTCACCCCTCCACTTT	CASSSTGKEYSYNSPLHF
-	TRBJ1-1	-	TRBV4-3	TGCGCCAGCAGCCAAGATGAGGGCACTGAAGCTTTCTTT	CASSQDEGTEAFF
TRBD1	TRBJ1-1	once	TRBV19	TGTGCCAGTAGTATAGCGACAGGGGGGCGGCCAGCTTTCTTT	CASSIATGGRPAFF
TRBD2	TRBJ2-1	-	TRBV4-1	TGCGCCAGCAGCCAAGACTCAAGCGGGGGGGCCAGTGTACAGTTCTTC	CASSQDSSGGASVQFF
-	TRBJ1-1	-	TRBV3-1/TRBV3-2	TGTGCCAGCAGCCAAGATGAGGGGGAAGCTTTCTTT	CASSQDEGEAFF
-	TRBJ2-3	-	TRBV24-1	TGTGCCACCAGTGATCCACCGACAGATACGCAGTATTTT	CATSDPPTDTQYF
-	TRBJ2-4	-	TRBV5-8	TGTGCCAGCAGCCGGGGGTCACTAGCCAAAAACATTCAGTACTTC	CASSRGSLAKNIQYF
TRBD2	TRBJ2-1	-	TRBV4-2	TGTGCCAGCAGCCGGAGCGGGGGGCTTTACAATGAGCAGTTCTTC	CASSRSGGLYNEQFF
-	TRBJ1-6	-	TRBV7-9	TGTGCCAGCAGCTTAGGGGGTGGCAGGGGAGAGTCACCCCTCCACTTT	CASSLGGGRGESPLHF
TRBD2	TRBJ2-1	-	TRBV7-9	TGTGCCAGCAGTCCTAGCGGGGGGGTTAATGAGCAGTTCTTC	CASSPSGGVNEQFF